The 28 T cell receptor beta chains presented below share a single source sample, sequenced in a study of vaccination and CD4 T cells after COVID-19 (dated by TCRdb to between 2021 and 2024). Library prep was done by PCR. The run used an Illumina iSeq 100. DNA from cultured CD4+ T cells was subjected to TCR sequencing with the Oncomine TCR Beta short-read assay at the Johns Hopkins FTIC core. The QIAamp micro DNA kit was used to extract genomic DNA from the cultured CD4+ T cells. TCRdb trimmed the raw reads at Q25, called clones with MiXCR and kept productive beta chains. Each CDR3 protein appears once, grouped with its most common genes and DNA. For this sample the table gives 9,000 to 10,000 distinct CDR3 sequences, of which more than 25% were detected only once. Of the sample, 20% to 30% falls within the top ten clones. Sample treatment or condition, as interpreted from the label and publication: approximately 9-day PBMC culture with coronavirus spike peptide pools or control peptides (ViraFEST assay). CD4+ T cells from unexposed donors were collected before the COVID-19 pandemic (2011-2018).

No antigens are known for them. Input material: CD4+ T cells from blood, cultured in vitro. These receptors all come from a human donor in good health.

The chain carries TRBV20-1 and TRBJ2-7, with 7 positions matching TRBD2. V trimming: 3 bases; J trimming: 0 bases; junction bases outside the gene matches: 8. Germline V CDR1 and CDR2: DFQATT, SNEGSKA (reference sequence). This CDR3 is built from 15 residues. DNA of the CDR3: TGCAGTGCTAGTGGCACAAGCGGGGACTCCTACGAGCAGTACTTC. It yields the protein CSASGTSGDSYEQYF.

The sample holds a few counts of this clonotype. The CDR3 reads CAILYQETQYF. CDR3 DNA sequence: TGTGCCATCCTCTACCAAGAGACCCAGTACTTC. The rearrangement links TRBV10-3 to TRBJ2-5; unclear D gene. V was cut by 8 bases and J by 0 bases, with 4 bases left in between. This CDR3 region has 11 residues. The germline CDR1 and CDR2 sequences are ENHRY and SYGVKD.

This clonotype has just a few counts. The chain combines TRBV6-4 with TRBJ1-2; D call uncertain. Trimming removed 8 bases at V and 6 bases at J, with 4 bases between. CDR3 length: 9 residues. Per germline, CDR1 MRHNA and CDR2 SNTAGT. The CDR3 DNA sequence: TGTGCCAGCCTCCATGGCTACACCTTC. Protein: CASLHGYTF.

This rearrangement joins TRBV5-6 to TRBJ1-2; 11 bases fit TRBD1. The CDR3 consists of 15 residues. V lost 0 bases, J lost 7 bases, and 5 bases stayed unmatched. Germline values: CDR1 SGHDT, CDR2 YYEEEE. CDR3 sequence reads: CASSLGRGQGVGYTF. CDR3 bases: TGTGCCAGCAGCTTGGGGCGGGGACAGGGGGTTGGCTACACCTTC.

This clonotype was observed a handful of times. This rearrangement joins TRBV15 to TRBJ2-1; D not resolved. Trimming removed 3 bases from V and 6 bases from J, with 24 bases in between. The CDR3 totals 18 residues. In germline, CDR1 is LNHNV, CDR2 YYDKDF (reference sequence). This chain's CDR3 is CATSSLTGPSPVLNEQFF. The CDR3 region has the DNA TGTGCCACCAGCAGCCTGACTGGACCCTCCCCCGTGCTCAATGAGCAGTTCTTC.

J is TRBJ1-5 and V is TRBV12-3 or TRBV12-4; TRBD1 matches 7 bases. This CDR3 contains 15 residues. Trimming cost V 7 bases and J 4 bases; bases outside gene matches: 10. CDR3 nucleotide sequence: TGTGCCAGCACTCTCGGGACAGTACTAAATCAGCCCCAGCATTTT. Encoded protein: CASTLGTVLNQPQHF.

This clonotype showed up just a few times. The chain employs TRBV29-1 and TRBJ2-5; unclear D gene. V lost 1 base to trimming and J lost 9 bases, with 9 bases between them. This CDR3 is built from 11 residues. The germline CDR1 and CDR2 sequences are SQVTM and ANQGSEA. This CDR3 reads CSVEAQVAQYF. The DNA of the CDR3 is TGCAGCGTTGAAGCCCAGGTAGCCCAGTACTTC. Drawing the rest from reference TRBV29-1 and TRBJ2-5, the complete variable domain is SAVISQKPSRDICQRGTSLTIQCQVDSQVTMMFWYRQQPGQSLTLIATANQGSEATYESGFVIDKFPISRPNLTFSTLTVSNMSPEDSSIYLCSVEAQVAQYFGPGTRLLVL.

This clonotype was observed a handful of times. This chain links TRBV7-3 with TRBJ2-5, with TRBD2 as a possible D gene (7 bases). The CDR3 is 16 residues long. Deletions cut 0 bases from V and 3 bases from J, with 14 bases between. In germline, CDR1 is SGHTA, CDR2 FQGTGA. CDR3 amino acids: CASSLTSGTIKETQYF. The DNA of the CDR3 is TGTGCCAGCAGCTTAACGAGCGGGACAATCAAAGAGACCCAGTACTTC. The whole variable domain, remainder taken from reference TRBV7-3 and TRBJ2-5, is GAGVSQTPSNKVTEKGKYVELRCDPISGHTALYWYRQSLGQGPEFLIYFQGTGAADDSGLPNDRFFAVRPEGSVSTLKIQRTERGDSAVYLCASSLTSGTIKETQYFGPGTRLLVL.

The V call is TRBV6-4, the J call TRBJ1-2; D is unclear. This CDR3 is built from 14 residues. Trimming took off 6 bases at V and 3 bases at J, with 14 bases between the two ends. Germline values: CDR1 MRHNA, CDR2 SNTAGT. The DNA of the CDR3 is TGTGCCAGCAGATTCCTAGGACGGTACTATGGCTACACCTTC. It specifies CASRFLGRYYGYTF.

This clonotype was found a few times. V and J are TRBV6-2 or TRBV6-3 and TRBJ1-6; D is undetermined. Germline V gene data show CDR1 as MNHEY and CDR2 as SVGEGT. The length of the CDR3 is 14 residues. Trimming took off 2 bases at V and 4 bases at J, with 6 bases between the two ends. The CDR3 sequence: CASSYNRYNSPLHF. The CDR3 DNA reads TGTGCCAGCAGTTACAACAGATATAATTCACCCCTCCACTTT.

The rearrangement links TRBV7-3 to TRBJ2-1; 11 bases fit TRBD2. CDR1 and CDR2 (germline): SGHTA, FQGTGA. After removal of 2 bases from V and 0 bases from J, the junction contained 6 bases not matched to a gene. This CDR3 has 18 residues. The CDR3: CASSLASGRRYSYNEQFF. The CDR3 DNA is TGTGCCAGCAGCTTAGCTAGCGGGAGGCGATACTCCTACAATGAGCAGTTCTTC.

V usage is TRBV19 and J usage is TRBJ1-6; maybe TRBD1 (6 bases). CDR3 size: 15 residues. Germline assignment: CDR1 LNHDA and CDR2 SQIVND (reference sequence). V was trimmed by 4 bases and J by 7 bases, leaving 14 bases between them. The CDR3 DNA sequence: TGTGCCAGTAGTAATTCAGGGGTCTGGAATTCACCCCTCCACTTT. It is translated as CASSNSGVWNSPLHF.

This clonotype was seen more than once but under ten times. The chain combines TRBV6-5 with TRBJ1-5; 9 positions match TRBD1. The CDR3 spans 15 residues. Germline lookup yields CDR1 MNHEY and CDR2 SVGAGI. V lost 2 bases to trimming and J lost 4 bases; unmatched junction nucleotides: 3. CDR3 nucleotides: TGTGCCAGCAGTTACCCCGGACAGGGGAATCAGCCCCAGCATTTT. Protein product: CASSYPGQGNQPQHF.

This clonotype has only a few counts. J is TRBJ2-3 and V is TRBV6-2 or TRBV6-3, with a weak D call TRBD2 (5 bases). V was clipped by 5 bases and J by 0 bases, with 12 bases between them. This CDR3 has 15 amino acids. The germline V gene encodes CDR1 MNHEY and CDR2 SVGEGT. CDR3 amino acids: CASSRGAGSTDTQYF. CDR3 in DNA: TGTGCCAGCAGTCGGGGAGCTGGGAGCACAGATACGCAGTATTTT.

The chain couples TRBV27 to TRBJ2-7; D unresolved. The germline V and J ends were trimmed by 9 bases and 3 bases, with 15 bases remaining between them. This CDR3 spans 13 amino acids. CDR1 and CDR2 from the germline V gene are MNHEY and SMNVEV (reference sequence). The CDR3 loop is CASSYSSLYEQYF. CDR3 coding DNA: TGTGCCAGTTCTTATTCCTCTCTCTACGAGCAGTACTTC.

This clonotype was observed a handful of times. The V call is TRBV7-2, the J call TRBJ2-3, with a possible D match to TRBD1 (6 bases). V was trimmed by 5 bases and J by 3 bases, leaving 18 bases between them. The germline gives CDR1 SGHTA, CDR2 FQGNSA. This CDR3 spans 16 amino acids. CDR3 amino acids: CASSPTGPGTTDTQYF. Written as DNA, the CDR3 is TGTGCCAGCAGCCCTACTGGTCCCGGGACAACAGATACGCAGTATTTT.

V and J are TRBV11-2 and TRBJ1-5; a weak D match, TRBD1 (5 bases). Trimming took 5 bases from V and 0 from J, leaving 26 bases between them. The V gene's germline CDR1 is SGHAT and CDR2 FQNNGV. The CDR3 is 20 residues long. The DNA of the CDR3 is TGTGCCAGCAGCCCCGGGGGAGGGCTCGGCCCCTTTTATAGCAATCAGCCCCAGCATTTT. Translating it yields CASSPGGGLGPFYSNQPQHF.

The V gene is TRBV12-3 or TRBV12-4, the J gene TRBJ1-1; TRBD1 might be the D (5 bases). CDR3 length: 14 amino acids. V lost 3 bases to trimming and J lost 6 bases, with 14 bases between them. CDR3: CASSLIQGGPEAFF. CDR3 DNA: TGTGCCAGCAGTTTGATCCAGGGTGGCCCTGAAGCTTTCTTT.

This clonotype has a handful of counts. The chain recombines TRBV7-9 with TRBJ1-1; D remains ambiguous. From germline, CDR1 is SEHNR and CDR2 FQNEAQ (reference sequence). This CDR3 contains 14 residues. V dropped 5 bases and J dropped 12 bases, with 22 bases sitting between them. The CDR3 spells CASSPRATRSWTFF. The CDR3 region has the DNA TGTGCCAGCAGCCCAAGGGCCACTAGAAGTTGGACTTTCTTT.

This clonotype was detected once. This may arise from a read error, as a much more abundant clone is one base away. The V gene is TRBV19, the J gene TRBJ1-1; D unresolved. Trimming took 9 bases from V and 0 from J, leaving 17 bases between them. CDR3 length: 15 amino acids. Per germline, CDR1 LNHDA and CDR2 SQIVND (reference sequence). The CDR3 region is CASGGSIPMNTEAFF. CDR3 in DNA: TGTGCCAGCGGTGGCTCCATACCTATGAACACTGAAGCTTTCTTT.

The chain has TRBV6-1 and TRBJ2-7, with D maybe TRBD1 (5 bases). Germline V gene lookup returns CDR1 MNHNS and CDR2 SASEGT. V lost 8 bases and J lost 0, with 20 bases in between. CDR3 size: 16 residues. The CDR3 sequence: CASSKGRQGLSYEQYF. DNA for the CDR3: TGTGCCAGCTCCAAAGGGCGCCAGGGCCTCTCCTACGAGCAGTACTTC.

This clonotype was detected only a few times. The chain has TRBV7-2 and TRBJ2-5; D unresolved. The CDR3 is 14 residues long. CDR1 and CDR2 (germline): SGHTA, FQGNSA. The ends were cut back, 5 bases at V and 4 bases at J, with 14 bases in the middle. This chain's CDR3 is CASSQRWQAETQYF. CDR3 coding DNA: TGTGCCAGCAGCCAACGGTGGCAGGCAGAGACCCAGTACTTC.

This clonotype was found a few times. V gene TRBV20-1 combines with J gene TRBJ1-2; 9 positions match TRBD1. The junction had 11 bases not matched to a gene; V was cut back by 5 bases and J by 1 base. Germline CDR1 DFQATT, CDR2 SNEGSKA (reference sequence). The CDR3 is 16 residues long. CDR3 amino acids: CSAFPPGQGINYGYTF. The CDR3 bases are TGCAGTGCTTTTCCCCCCGGACAGGGGATTAACTATGGCTACACCTTC.

This clonotype was counted between two and nine times. The J gene is TRBJ1-2, the V gene TRBV12-3 or TRBV12-4; no clear D gene. The CDR3 length is 14 residues. V was shortened by 3 bases and J by 4 bases, with 12 bases between the two germline ends. For the CDR3, the DNA is TGTGCCAGCAGTTTGGAGCGCAGGTCCTATGGCTACACCTTC. This gives the protein CASSLERRSYGYTF.

The V gene is TRBV19, the J gene TRBJ1-3; 7 bases align to TRBD1. The germline CDR1 and CDR2 sequences are LNHDA and SQIVND (reference sequence). The CDR3 is made up of 16 amino acids. V shed 3 bases, J shed 5 bases, and the junction held 10 bases outside the gene matches. CDR3 loop: CASSIRAGGSRNTIYF. CDR3 in DNA: TGTGCCAGTAGTATCCGGGCAGGGGGATCTAGAAACACCATATATTTT.

This clonotype was found a few times. The chain couples TRBV6-2 or TRBV6-3 to TRBJ1-1; 7 bases are shared with TRBD1. V was pared by 1 base and J by 1 base, with 9 bases of the junction left unmatched. CDR3 size: 17 residues. Per germline, CDR1 MNHEY and CDR2 SVGEGT. The CDR3 reads CASSYYGQGGRNTEAFF. The CDR3 bases are TGTGCCAGCAGTTACTACGGCCAGGGGGGGAGGAACACTGAAGCTTTCTTT.

The rearrangement uses TRBV27 and TRBJ1-4; unclear D gene. Trimming left V 6 bases short and J 0 bases short, with 8 bases between. The germline V gene encodes CDR1 MNHEY and CDR2 SMNVEV (reference sequence). The CDR3 has 14 amino acids. CDR3 bases: TGTGCCAGCAGGGCTCTCGCAACTAATGAAAAACTGTTTTTT. This sequence encodes CASRALATNEKLFF.

This clonotype ranks as large. The genes are TRBV2 and TRBJ1-5; 7 bases match TRBD1. The trim removed 5 bases at V and 0 bases at J, leaving 4 bases unmatched. The CDR3 consists of 15 residues. Germline loops: CDR1 SNHLY, CDR2 FYNNEI. This CDR3 is CASSTGTASNQPQHF. The CDR3 DNA reads TGTGCCAGCAGTACCGGGACAGCTAGCAATCAGCCCCAGCATTTT. Full variable domain (outside the CDR3, taken from reference TRBV2 and TRBJ1-5): EPEVTQTPSHQVTQMGQEVILRCVPISNHLYFYWYRQILGQKVEFLVSFYNNEISEKSEIFDDQFSVERPDGSNFTLKIRSTKLEDSAMYFCASSTGTASNQPQHFGDGTRLSIL.